These T cell receptor beta chains were read from a single sample in a study of cytomegalovirus exposure and HLA in healthy donors. This table comes from immunoSEQ multiplex PCR, and its TCRdb copy is limited to in-frame clones, with some not included. The repertoire holds 85,000 to 120,000 clones, over 80% seen once, with just over 2.5% in the top ten. Sequencing used PBMCs. The receptors were gathered from a middle-aged man in good health and CMV-seronegative. Both conserved end residues are part of each CDR3. D genes are given only for firm matches. Size is omitted from some rows. Given values are once, few, many or a class for expanded clones.

V gene: TRBV6-4; D gene: NA; J gene: TRBJ2-2; clone size: NA; CDR3 protein: CASSVEGGGTGELFF; CDR3 DNA: TGTGCCAGCAGTGTCGAGGGAGGGGGCACCGGGGAGCTGTTTTTT
V gene: TRBV6-5; D gene: NA; J gene: TRBJ1-1; clone size: once; CDR3 protein: CASCLGGVNTEAFF; CDR3 DNA: TGTGCCAGCTGTTTAGGGGGGGTTAACACTGAAGCTTTCTTT
V gene: TRBV19; D gene: NA; J gene: TRBJ1-5; clone size: NA; CDR3 protein: CASSSRVPGQPQHF; CDR3 DNA: TGTGCCAGTAGTTCGAGGGTGCCGGGACAGCCCCAGCATTTT
V gene: TRBV7-2; D gene: NA; J gene: TRBJ2-5; clone size: NA; CDR3 protein: CASGGSETQYF; CDR3 DNA: TGTGCCAGCGGAGGATCCGAGACCCAGTACTTC
V gene: TRBV5-1; D gene: TRBD2; J gene: TRBJ2-7; clone size: once; CDR3 protein: CASSPQSSGGDEQYF; CDR3 DNA: TGCGCCAGCAGCCCCCAATCTAGCGGGGGTGACGAGCAGTACTTC
V gene: TRBV2; D gene: TRBD1; J gene: TRBJ1-3; clone size: NA; CDR3 protein: CATLRGQGSSGNTIYF; CDR3 DNA: TGTGCCACTCTGAGGGGACAGGGGAGCTCTGGAAACACCATATATTTT
V gene: TRBV19; D gene: NA; J gene: TRBJ1-3; clone size: NA; CDR3 protein: CASRSDGTLAIYF; CDR3 DNA: TGTGCCAGTAGGTCTGACGGGACTCTAGCCATATATTTT
V gene: TRBV10-2; D gene: NA; J gene: TRBJ1-1; clone size: NA; CDR3 protein: CASSGVVATEAFF; CDR3 DNA: TGCGCCAGCAGCGGAGTGGTGGCCACTGAAGCTTTCTTT
V gene: TRBV5-4; D gene: TRBD1; J gene: TRBJ2-1; clone size: NA; CDR3 protein: CASSVAGTGNEQFF; CDR3 DNA: TGTGCCAGCAGCGTGGCCGGGACAGGGAATGAGCAGTTCTTC
V gene: TRBV19; D gene: NA; J gene: TRBJ1-4; clone size: NA; CDR3 protein: CASSPKQATNEKLFF; CDR3 DNA: TGTGCCAGTAGTCCCAAACAGGCAACTAATGAAAAACTGTTTTTT
V gene: TRBV4-1; D gene: NA; J gene: TRBJ2-1; clone size: NA; CDR3 protein: CASSQVELGGNEQFF; CDR3 DNA: TGCGCCAGCAGCCAAGTGGAGCTGGGGGGCAATGAGCAGTTCTTC
V gene: TRBV11-2; D gene: TRBD2; J gene: TRBJ2-1; clone size: NA; CDR3 protein: CASRATGTSGGGNEQFF; CDR3 DNA: TGTGCCAGCAGAGCGACCGGGACTAGCGGGGGTGGTAATGAGCAGTTCTTC
V gene: TRBV11-2; D gene: NA; J gene: TRBJ1-6; clone size: NA; CDR3 protein: CASSPLGDRNSPLHF; CDR3 DNA: TGTGCCAGCAGCCCCTTGGGCGACCGAAATTCACCCCTCCACTTT
V gene: TRBV19; D gene: NA; J gene: TRBJ1-5; clone size: NA; CDR3 protein: CASRKTELLNQPQHF; CDR3 DNA: TGTGCCAGTAGAAAGACAGAGCTACTCAATCAGCCCCAGCATTTT
V gene: TRBV5-1; D gene: TRBD1; J gene: TRBJ1-2; clone size: NA; CDR3 protein: CASSWGTGGDGYTF; CDR3 DNA: TGCGCCAGCAGCTGGGGGACAGGGGGCGATGGCTACACCTTC
V gene: TRBV9; D gene: TRBD1; J gene: TRBJ1-1; clone size: once; CDR3 protein: CASSAGPRGPGDTEAFF; CDR3 DNA: TGTGCCAGCAGCGCCGGACCCAGGGGGCCGGGGGACACTGAAGCTTTCTTT
V gene: TRBV19; D gene: NA; J gene: TRBJ1-4; clone size: NA; CDR3 protein: CASSRGQGEKLFF; CDR3 DNA: TGTGCCAGTAGTAGGGGACAAGGTGAAAAACTGTTTTTT
V gene: TRBV5-4; D gene: TRBD1; J gene: TRBJ1-2; clone size: NA; CDR3 protein: CASSPRDRGRDYGYTF; CDR3 DNA: TGTGCCAGCAGCCCCCGGGACAGGGGAAGGGACTATGGCTACACCTTC
V gene: TRBV13; D gene: TRBD1; J gene: TRBJ1-3; clone size: NA; CDR3 protein: CASSRTGVIGNTIYF; CDR3 DNA: TGTGCCAGCAGCCGGACAGGTGTCATTGGAAACACCATATATTTT
V gene: TRBV11-2; D gene: TRBD1; J gene: TRBJ2-4; clone size: NA; CDR3 protein: CASSGTGRGPSAKNIQYF; CDR3 DNA: TGTGCCAGCAGCGGGACAGGGAGGGGGCCTAGCGCCAAAAACATTCAGTACTTC
V gene: TRBV6-1; D gene: TRBD2; J gene: TRBJ2-7; clone size: NA; CDR3 protein: CASSFLAGETYEQYF; CDR3 DNA: TGTGCCAGCAGTTTCCTAGCGGGGGAAACCTACGAGCAGTACTTC
V gene: TRBV5-6; D gene: NA; J gene: TRBJ2-2; clone size: NA; CDR3 protein: CASSYRSGGELFF; CDR3 DNA: TGTGCCAGCAGCTACAGGAGTGGCGGGGAGCTGTTTTTT
V gene: TRBV30; D gene: NA; J gene: TRBJ1-4; clone size: few; CDR3 protein: CAWRTGETTNEKLFF; CDR3 DNA: TGTGCCTGGAGAACAGGAGAAACAACTAATGAAAAACTGTTTTTT
V gene: TRBV10-2; D gene: NA; J gene: TRBJ2-5; clone size: NA; CDR3 protein: CASRGATQETQYF; CDR3 DNA: TGCGCCAGCAGGGGGGCCACCCAAGAGACCCAGTACTTC
V gene: TRBV5-4; D gene: TRBD2; J gene: TRBJ2-7; clone size: NA; CDR3 protein: CASRSSGGAVSYEQYF; CDR3 DNA: TGTGCCAGCAGGTCTAGCGGGGGGGCCGTATCGTACGAGCAGTACTTC
V gene: TRBV13; D gene: NA; J gene: TRBJ1-1; clone size: NA; CDR3 protein: CASSLEGRGKDTEAFF; CDR3 DNA: TGTGCCAGCAGCTTAGAAGGTCGGGGGAAGGACACTGAAGCTTTCTTT
V gene: TRBV9; D gene: NA; J gene: TRBJ1-3; clone size: NA; CDR3 protein: CASSVDGGYGNTIYF; CDR3 DNA: TGTGCCAGCAGCGTAGATGGGGGGTATGGAAACACCATATATTTT
V gene: TRBV5-6; D gene: TRBD2; J gene: TRBJ2-1; clone size: NA; CDR3 protein: CASRRRGAGNEQFF; CDR3 DNA: TGTGCCAGCAGGCGGCGGGGGGCAGGAAATGAGCAGTTCTTC
V gene: TRBV5-4; D gene: NA; J gene: TRBJ2-4; clone size: NA; CDR3 protein: CASSLDRVSGNIQYF; CDR3 DNA: TGTGCCAGCAGCTTGGACAGGGTCTCTGGAAACATTCAGTACTTC
V gene: TRBV4-1; D gene: NA; J gene: TRBJ1-2; clone size: NA; CDR3 protein: CASSQDQGRNFNYGYTF; CDR3 DNA: TGCGCCAGCAGCCAAGATCAGGGCCGAAACTTTAACTATGGCTACACCTTC
V gene: TRBV5-1; D gene: NA; J gene: TRBJ2-2; clone size: NA; CDR3 protein: CASSLGVQENTGELFF; CDR3 DNA: TGCGCCAGCAGCTTGGGGGTTCAGGAGAACACCGGGGAGCTGTTTTTT
V gene: TRBV6-1; D gene: NA; J gene: TRBJ1-4; clone size: NA; CDR3 protein: CASKGYLEKLFF; CDR3 DNA: TGTGCCAGCAAGGGGTACTTGGAAAAACTGTTTTTT
V gene: TRBV19; D gene: TRBD1; J gene: TRBJ2-7; clone size: NA; CDR3 protein: CASSMGQGGSYEQYF; CDR3 DNA: TGTGCCAGTAGTATGGGACAGGGAGGCTCCTACGAGCAGTACTTC
V gene: TRBV5-4; D gene: NA; J gene: TRBJ1-4; clone size: NA; CDR3 protein: CASSPDGMGEKLFF; CDR3 DNA: TGTGCCAGCAGCCCCGACGGGATGGGCGAAAAACTGTTTTTT
V gene: TRBV7-2; D gene: TRBD1; J gene: TRBJ1-1; clone size: NA; CDR3 protein: CASSLRTGTEAFF; CDR3 DNA: TGTGCCAGCAGCTTGAGGACAGGCACTGAAGCTTTCTTT
V gene: TRBV28; D gene: NA; J gene: TRBJ1-2; clone size: NA; CDR3 protein: CATKITSAGSYGYTF; CDR3 DNA: TGTGCCACCAAGATAACAAGCGCAGGGTCCTATGGCTACACCTTC
V gene: TRBV2; D gene: NA; J gene: TRBJ2-5; clone size: NA; CDR3 protein: CASSEAVGLETQYF; CDR3 DNA: TGTGCCAGCAGTGAAGCGGTGGGGCTCGAGACCCAGTACTTC
V gene: TRBV28; D gene: TRBD2; J gene: TRBJ2-5; clone size: once; CDR3 protein: CASSLVTTSGDQETQYF; CDR3 DNA: TGTGCCAGCAGTTTGGTTACGACTAGCGGGGATCAAGAGACCCAGTACTTC
V gene: TRBV30; D gene: NA; J gene: TRBJ1-2; clone size: NA; CDR3 protein: CAWSVTAYGYTF; CDR3 DNA: TGTGCCTGGAGTGTAACAGCCTATGGCTACACCTTC
V gene: TRBV5-1; D gene: TRBD1; J gene: TRBJ2-1; clone size: NA; CDR3 protein: CASSLSTGGGNEQFF; CDR3 DNA: TGCGCCAGCAGCTTGTCAACAGGGGGTGGAAATGAGCAGTTCTTC
V gene: TRBV5-1; D gene: NA; J gene: TRBJ2-2; clone size: NA; CDR3 protein: CASSLEVAASSGELFF; CDR3 DNA: TGCGCCAGCAGCTTGGAGGTAGCGGCGTCCAGCGGGGAGCTGTTTTTT
V gene: TRBV5-1; D gene: NA; J gene: TRBJ2-7; clone size: NA; CDR3 protein: CASSLLRGAGYEQYF; CDR3 DNA: TGCGCCAGCAGCTTGCTCAGGGGCGCCGGGTACGAGCAGTACTTC